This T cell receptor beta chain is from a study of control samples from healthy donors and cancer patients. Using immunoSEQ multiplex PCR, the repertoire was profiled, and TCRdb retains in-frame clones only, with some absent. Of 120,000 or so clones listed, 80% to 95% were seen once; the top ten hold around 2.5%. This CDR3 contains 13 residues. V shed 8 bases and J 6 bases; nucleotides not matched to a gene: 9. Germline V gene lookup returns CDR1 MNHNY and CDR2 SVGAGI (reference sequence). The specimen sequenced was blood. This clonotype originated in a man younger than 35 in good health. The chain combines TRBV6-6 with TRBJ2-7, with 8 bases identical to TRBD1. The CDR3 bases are TGTGCCAGCCACCAGGGGGCGCGTGGCGAGCAGTACTTC. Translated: CASHQGARGEQYF.